What follows are 26 T cell receptor beta chains derived from one specimen sequenced in a study of vaccination and CD4 T cells after COVID-19. Oncomine TCR Beta short-read sequencing was applied to DNA from cultured CD4+ T cells. In TCRdb, the PCR reads were re-called with MiXCR into one record per CDR3 protein. The repertoire holds roughly 7,000 distinct CDR3 sequences, with roughly 64% as singletons. The treatment denotes: roughly 10-day PBMC culture with coronavirus spike peptide pools or control peptides (ViraFEST assay). What these receptors recognize is not known. Sequenced: CD4+ T cells from blood, cultured in vitro. The receptors derive from a human donor who had recovered from COVID-19.

This clonotype was observed a handful of times. The junction and the germline gene differ at one end; a read error may be behind it. The CDR3 nucleotides read TGTGCCAGCAGCTTATCCCCAGCGACAGGGCAACCCTACTTC. It codes for CASSLSPATGQPYF. This sequence joins TRBV7-3 and TRBJ1-2, with 7 bases fitting TRBD1. Looked up from germline, CDR1 is SGHTA and CDR2 is FQGTGA. This CDR3 is built from 14 residues.

There are a few counts of this clonotype. This chain links TRBV19 with TRBJ1-6; 8 bases line up with TRBD1. Germline values: CDR1 LNHDA, CDR2 SQIVND (reference sequence). The V segment lost 4 bases and the J segment 8 bases; nucleotides outside the gene matches: 4. CDR3 length: 14 residues. CDR3 sequence reads: CASSTDRGYSPLHF. CDR3 nucleotide sequence: TGTGCCAGTAGTACCGACAGGGGTTATTCACCCCTCCACTTT.

This clonotype is judged medium-sized. The chain employs TRBV10-3 and TRBJ2-7; D is possibly TRBD1 (6 bases). Trimming shortened V by 4 bases and J by 1 base, and 11 bases separated the two germline ends. CDR1 and CDR2 from the germline V gene are ENHRY and SYGVKD. CDR3 length: 14 amino acids. CDR3 residues: CAISARTDSYEQYF. In nucleotides, the CDR3 is TGTGCCATCAGTGCGAGGACAGATTCCTACGAGCAGTACTTC.

This clonotype showed up just a few times. The CDR3 DNA reads as TGTGCCAGCAGTCACCCAGTAACCGGGGAGCTGTTTTTT. As protein: CASSHPVTGELFF. This sequence joins TRBV27 and TRBJ2-2, with D hard to call. The CDR3 runs to 13 residues. Between the trimmed V and J ends, which lost 5 bases and 5 bases, there was a span of 9 bases. Looked up from germline, CDR1 is MNHEY and CDR2 is SMNVEV (reference sequence).

The CDR3 nucleotides read TGTGCCAGCAGTTTCTCTCCTCGAACGAACACCGGGGAGCTGTTTTTT. Amino acids: CASSFSPRTNTGELFF. This chain uses TRBV27 with TRBJ2-2; no clear D gene. With 3 bases removed from V and 0 bases from J, the gap between germline ends came to 11 bases. This CDR3 region has 16 residues. Germline loops: CDR1 MNHEY, CDR2 SMNVEV (reference sequence).

This sequence joins TRBV11-2 and TRBJ2-7; the D is unclear. V was clipped by 0 bases and J by 1 base, with 16 bases between them. The CDR3 loop spans 17 amino acids. CDR1 SGHAT and CDR2 FQNNGV come from the germline V gene. CDR3 sequence reads: CASSLDLLAEISYEQYF. The CDR3 nucleotides are TGTGCCAGCAGCTTAGACCTCCTGGCGGAGATATCCTACGAGCAGTACTTC.

Only one count was recorded for this clonotype. The gene calls are TRBV6-5 and TRBJ1-2, with TRBD1 matching 7 bases. The CDR3 loop spans 13 amino acids. After removal of 4 bases from V and 8 bases from J, the junction contained 7 bases not matched to a gene. The V gene's germline CDR1 is MNHEY and CDR2 SVGAGI. The CDR3 nucleotides read TGTGCCAGCAGTTCCGGACAGGCGCGGGGCTACACCTTC. Translation: CASSSGQARGYTF.

The sample holds a few counts of this clonotype. The gene calls are TRBV7-3 and TRBJ1-1; D is undetermined. Deletions cut 1 base from V and 5 bases from J, with 8 bases between. CDR1 SGHTA and CDR2 FQGTGA come from the germline V gene. This CDR3 comprises 13 residues. DNA for the CDR3: TGTGCCAGCAGCTTAATGGGTGGGACTGAAGCTTTCTTT. Encoded protein: CASSLMGGTEAFF. The complete variable domain, with remaining parts taken from reference TRBV7-3 and TRBJ1-1, reads GAGVSQTPSNKVTEKGKYVELRCDPISGHTALYWYRQSLGQGPEFLIYFQGTGAADDSGLPNDRFFAVRPEGSVSTLKIQRTERGDSAVYLCASSLMGGTEAFFGQGTRLTVV.

This clonotype ranks as large (0.1 to 1%). The chain is built from TRBV12-3 or TRBV12-4 and TRBJ1-1; D uncertain. The ends were cut back, 4 bases at V and 0 bases at J, with 12 bases in the middle. The CDR3 extends over 15 amino acids. CDR3 sequence (DNA): TGTGCCAGCAGTTCCAGGACGGTAATGAACACTGAAGCTTTCTTT. Translating gives CASSSRTVMNTEAFF.

This clonotype came up a few times. The rearrangement joins TRBV12-5 to TRBJ2-5; D possibly corresponds to TRBD2 (7 bases). This CDR3 region has 17 residues. V dropped 5 bases and J dropped 5 bases, with 24 bases sitting between them. Germline V CDR1 and CDR2: LGHNT, FRNRAP. Here the CDR3 reads CASGMGGLGLNWETQYF. The CDR3 region has the DNA TGTGCTAGTGGTATGGGGGGCTTGGGACTAAATTGGGAGACCCAGTACTTC. The variable domain in full, completed from reference TRBV12-5 and TRBJ2-5, reads DARVTQTPRHKVTEMGQEVTMRCQPILGHNTVFWYRQTMMQGLELLAYFRNRAPLDDSGMPKDRFSAEMPDATLATLKIQPSEPRDSAVYFCASGMGGLGLNWETQYFGPGTRLLVL.

The rearrangement uses TRBV20-1 and TRBJ2-3, with D possibly being TRBD2 (5 bases). The germline V and J ends were trimmed by 3 bases and 7 bases, with 17 bases remaining between them. Germline CDR1 reads DFQATT; CDR2 reads SNEGSKA (reference sequence). The CDR3 runs 14 residues. The CDR3 DNA reads TGCAGTGCTAGGGTCAGACGGGATCCCCATACGCAGTATTTT. It yields the protein CSARVRRDPHTQYF.

The chain combines TRBV2 with TRBJ1-2, with D possibly being TRBD1 (6 bases). The germline CDR1 and CDR2 sequences are SNHLY and FYNNEI. There are 13 residues in the CDR3. Trimming left V 6 bases short and J 8 bases short, with 16 bases between. The CDR3 sequence: CASSYRELGGYTF. For the CDR3, the DNA is TGTGCCAGCAGCTACAGGGAGCTGGGGGGCTACACCTTC.

The V gene is TRBV20-1, the J gene TRBJ2-7; D is perhaps TRBD2 (6 bases). V was pared by 3 bases and J by 3 bases, with 18 bases between. Germline CDR1 and CDR2: DFQATT and SNEGSKA (reference sequence). This CDR3 comprises 15 residues. The DNA for the CDR3 is TGCAGTGCTAGTAACCTGAATAGCGGAAGCTACGAGCAGTACTTC. Translation: CSASNLNSGSYEQYF.

The chain uses TRBV5-4 and TRBJ2-5; possibly TRBD1 for D (6 bases). The CDR3 contains 13 residues. Trimming removed 4 bases from V and 5 bases from J, with 12 bases in between. Germline CDR1 reads SGHNT; CDR2 reads YYREEE (reference sequence). The CDR3 protein is CASSRDTVETQYF. The CDR3 nucleotides are TGTGCCAGCAGCCGGGACACTGTGGAGACCCAGTACTTC.

This chain uses TRBV6-2 or TRBV6-3 with TRBJ2-1; 11 positions match TRBD2. From germline, CDR1 is MNHEY and CDR2 SVGEGT. The J segment lost 9 bases and the V segment lost 5 bases, leaving 6 bases of the junction unmatched. The CDR3 loop spans 14 amino acids. The CDR3 DNA reads TGTGCCAGCAGTAGACTAGCGGGATTGGGTGAGCAGTTCTTC. Translating gives CASSRLAGLGEQFF.

This clonotype was observed a single time. This chain joins TRBV7-3 and TRBJ2-2; D perhaps matches TRBD2 (6 bases). This CDR3 spans 17 amino acids. The V end lost 1 base, the J end lost 6 bases, and 18 bases lay between the germline ends. In germline, CDR1 is SGHTA, CDR2 FQGTGA. Here the CDR3 DNA reads TGTGCCAGCAGCTTAATACCCGGGAGCTCGGTAGCCGGGGAGCTGTTTTTT. Translation gives CASSLIPGSSVAGELFF.

On this clonotype: Its ends do not fully match the called genes, so a read error is possible. The chain carries TRBV7-9 and TRBJ1-2, with 8 bases fitting TRBD1. The CDR3 is made up of 16 amino acids. Per the germline V gene, CDR1 is SEHNR and CDR2 is FQNEAQ (reference sequence). CDR3 region: CASSQRQGLENYGYTF. The DNA of the CDR3 is TGCGCCAGCAGCCAGAGACAGGGGTTAGAGAACTATGGCTACACCTTC. The full variable domain, its missing parts supplied by reference TRBV7-9 and TRBJ1-2, is DTGVSQNPRHKITKRGQNVTFRCDPISEHNRLYWYRQTLGQGPEFLTYFQNEAQLEKSRLLSDRFSAERPKGSFSTLEIQRTEQGDSAMYLCASSQRQGLENYGYTFGSGTRLTVV.

This clonotype was seen once. This chain joins TRBV20-1 and TRBJ1-2; 7 bases line up with TRBD1. Unmatched junction bases numbered 11, after V lost 7 bases and J lost 6 bases. The CDR3 spans 13 residues. The germline CDR1 and CDR2 sequences are DFQATT and SNEGSKA (reference sequence). CDR3 sequence reads: CSGMDRRFDGYTF. The DNA for the CDR3 is TGCAGTGGGATGGACAGGAGATTCGATGGCTACACCTTC.

This clonotype has only a few counts. The V call is TRBV20-1, the J call TRBJ1-6; no reliable D call. The CDR3 runs 12 residues. V lost 1 base to trimming and J lost 2 bases, with 0 bases between them. Germline V gives CDR1 DFQATT, CDR2 SNEGSKA (reference sequence). The CDR3 here is CSARAYNSPLHF. CDR3 sequence (DNA): TGCAGTGCTAGAGCCTATAATTCACCCCTCCACTTT.

The chain links TRBV20-1 to TRBJ1-2; 9 nucleotides match TRBD1. The CDR3 contains 15 residues. The V gene end was trimmed by 1 base and the J gene end by 6 bases; junction bases not matched to a gene: 9. Germline loops: CDR1 DFQATT, CDR2 SNEGSKA (reference sequence). The CDR3, as DNA: TGCAGTGCTAGAGGGCTGGGACAGGGAGGGCATGGCTACACCTTC. This codes for CSARGLGQGGHGYTF.

The chain employs TRBV29-1 and TRBJ1-1; 7 nucleotides align to TRBD1. J lost 2 bases, V lost 5 bases, and 5 bases had no gene match. This CDR3 has 13 amino acids. CDR1 and CDR2 (germline): SQVTM, ANQGSEA. This chain's CDR3 is CSVLQGPNTEAFF. The CDR3, as DNA: TGCAGCGTTTTACAGGGGCCCAACACTGAAGCTTTCTTT.

J is TRBJ1-5 and V is TRBV2, with 7 bases that match TRBD1. Germline V gene sequence: CDR1 SNHLY, CDR2 FYNNEI. The CDR3 is 15 amino acids. J was trimmed by 7 bases and V by 6 bases; bases with no gene match: 12. CDR3 sequence: CASRPTGSTGQPQHF. DNA for the CDR3: TGTGCCAGCAGGCCGACAGGGAGCACGGGACAGCCCCAGCATTTT.

J is TRBJ1-5 and V is TRBV6-5; TRBD1 matches at 10 bases. CDR1 MNHEY and CDR2 SVGAGI come from the germline V gene. Losses at the gene ends were 1 base for V and 7 bases for J; bases not matched to a gene: 7. The CDR3 totals 16 residues. Here the CDR3 DNA reads TGTGCCAGCAGTTACTGGGCCGGGACAGGGGACCAGCCCCAGCATTTT. This gives the protein CASSYWAGTGDQPQHF.

The chain joins TRBV6-1 to TRBJ1-6; TRBD1 agrees at 7 bases. This CDR3 contains 13 residues. Losses at the gene ends were 7 bases for V and 8 bases for J; bases not matched to a gene: 5. CDR1 and CDR2 (germline): MNHNS, SASEGT. The CDR3 loop is CASTRQGHSPLHF. Here the CDR3 DNA reads TGTGCCAGCACGAGACAGGGCCATTCACCCCTCCACTTT.

The V call is TRBV27, the J call TRBJ2-1; perhaps TRBD2 as D (6 bases). Looked up from germline, CDR1 is MNHEY and CDR2 is SMNVEV (reference sequence). The CDR3 totals 17 residues. V shed 4 bases and J shed 0 bases, with 16 bases lying between them. CDR3 sequence: CASSSIGSSASYNEQFF. The CDR3, as DNA: TGTGCCAGCAGTTCCATCGGTTCTAGCGCCTCCTACAATGAGCAGTTCTTC.

The chain links TRBV27 to TRBJ2-7; D possibly corresponds to TRBD1 (6 bases). The germline gives CDR1 MNHEY, CDR2 SMNVEV (reference sequence). V lost 6 bases to trimming and J lost 0 bases, with 15 bases between them. The length of the CDR3 is 15 residues. CDR3 loop: CASSRGGRSSYEQYF. The CDR3 nucleotides read TGTGCCAGCAGCAGGGGCGGGCGGAGCTCCTACGAGCAGTACTTC.